This T cell receptor beta chain was identified during a study of T cells in Graves' hyperthyroidism and ophthalmopathy. Amplified regions were TCR beta CDR3 sequences from RNA transcripts. TCR CDR3 regions were first amplified by RT-PCR with HTBI primers. TCRdb reanalysed the multiplex PCR reads using MiXCR and keeps one entry per CDR3 protein. The sample has 500,000 to 750,000 distinct CDR3 sequences; about 45% are singletons. Study-wide results and limits: The model foresaw ophthalmopathy a median approximately 6.3 months prior to onset. Blood samples included most of the expanded thyroid clonotypes exceeding 0.001.

If no ophthalmopathy progression occurred within 18 months, Graves' hyperthyroidism was stable. In its sample, this clonotype was seen many times. Its target is not known. The sequence derives from a woman aged 18 to 35 with Graves' hyperthyroidism. The specimen sequenced was peripheral blood or thyroid tissue (not recorded which).

Here the CDR3 DNA reads TGCGCCAGCGCGATAACCGGGACTCCCAGTCGGGAGACCCAGTACTTC. Residues: CASAITGTPSRETQYF. The rearrangement joins TRBV10-2 to TRBJ2-5; weak D call: TRBD2 (6 bases). The length of the CDR3 is 16 residues. Trimming took 8 bases from V and 5 from J, leaving 24 bases between them. CDR1 is WSHSY, CDR2 SAAADI, per germline.